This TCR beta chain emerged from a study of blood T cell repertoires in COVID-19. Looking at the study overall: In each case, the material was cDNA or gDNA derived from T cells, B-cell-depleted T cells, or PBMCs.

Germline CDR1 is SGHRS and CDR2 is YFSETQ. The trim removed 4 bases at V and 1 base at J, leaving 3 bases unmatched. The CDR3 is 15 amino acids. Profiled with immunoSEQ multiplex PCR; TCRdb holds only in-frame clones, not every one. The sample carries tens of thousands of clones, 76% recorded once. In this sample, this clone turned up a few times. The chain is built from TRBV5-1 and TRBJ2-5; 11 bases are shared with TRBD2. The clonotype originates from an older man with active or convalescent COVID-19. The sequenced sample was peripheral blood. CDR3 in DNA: TGCGCCAGCAGCCCCGGGACTAGCGGCCAAGAGACCCAGTACTTC. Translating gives CASSPGTSGQETQYF.